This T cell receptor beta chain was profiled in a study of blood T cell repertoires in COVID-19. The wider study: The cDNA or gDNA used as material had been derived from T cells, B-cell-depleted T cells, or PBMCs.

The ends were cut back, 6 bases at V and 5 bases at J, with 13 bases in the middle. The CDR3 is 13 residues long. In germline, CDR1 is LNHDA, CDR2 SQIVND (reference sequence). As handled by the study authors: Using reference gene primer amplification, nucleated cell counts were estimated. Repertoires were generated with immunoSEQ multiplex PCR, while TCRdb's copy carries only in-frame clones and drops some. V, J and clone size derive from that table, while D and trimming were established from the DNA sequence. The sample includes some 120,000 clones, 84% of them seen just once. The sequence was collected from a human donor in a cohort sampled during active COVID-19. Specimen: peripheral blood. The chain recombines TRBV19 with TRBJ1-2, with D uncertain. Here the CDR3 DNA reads TGTGCCAGTAGGTCCTTTGGGGAGTATGGCTACACCTTC. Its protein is CASRSFGEYGYTF.